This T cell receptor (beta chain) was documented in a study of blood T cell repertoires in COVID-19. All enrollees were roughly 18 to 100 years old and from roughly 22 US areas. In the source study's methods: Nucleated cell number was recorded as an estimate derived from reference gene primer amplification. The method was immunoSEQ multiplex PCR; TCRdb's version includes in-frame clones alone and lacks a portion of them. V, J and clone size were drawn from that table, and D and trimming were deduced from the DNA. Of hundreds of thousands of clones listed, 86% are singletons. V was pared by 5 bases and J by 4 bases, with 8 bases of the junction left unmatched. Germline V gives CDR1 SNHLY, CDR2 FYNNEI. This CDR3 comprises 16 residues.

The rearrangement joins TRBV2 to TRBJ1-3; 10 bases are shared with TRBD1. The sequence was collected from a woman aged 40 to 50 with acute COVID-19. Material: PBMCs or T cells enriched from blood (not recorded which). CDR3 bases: TGTGCCAGCAGTTTGACAGGGGGCGAACCCGGAAACACCATATATTTT. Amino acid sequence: CASSLTGGEPGNTIYF.